Listed here are 21 T cell receptor beta chains from one sample, sequenced in a study of prognosis after radiotherapy for stage I lung cancer. Amplicons of TCR beta CDR3 were generated from genomic DNA by two-round multiplex PCR. TRBV and TRBJ genes each had their own specific primers in first-round PCR. TCRdb reanalysed the multiplex PCR reads using MiXCR and keeps one entry per CDR3 protein. The data hold approximately 35,000 distinct CDR3 sequences, with under 40% observed a single time. This specimen consisted of PBMCs, obtained before or after stereotactic body radiation therapy (not recorded which). The receptor source for this set is a donor over 45 with non-small cell lung cancer.

The rearrangement uses TRBV24-1 and TRBJ2-7; TRBD2 aligns across 7 bases. The CDR3 is 16 amino acids. Germline assignment: CDR1 KGHDR and CDR2 SFDVKD. Trimming cost V 4 bases and J 4 bases; bases outside gene matches: 12. The CDR3 loop is CATSDRGLSGTYEQYF. CDR3 sequence (DNA): TGTGCCACCAGTGACCGGGGACTATCGGGTACTTACGAGCAGTACTTC.

The sample holds many counts of this clonotype. The rearrangement links TRBV30 to TRBJ1-6, with D unclear. From germline, CDR1 is GTSNPN and CDR2 SVGIG (reference sequence). V was shortened by 3 bases and J by 8 bases, with 11 bases between the two germline ends. CDR3 length: 13 residues. DNA of the CDR3: TGTGCCTGGAGACCCCGAAGGGATTCACCCCTCCACTTT. This gives the protein CAWRPRRDSPLHF.

A remark on this clonotype: At one boundary the junction diverges from the germline segment, which might be a read error. This chain uses TRBV6-4 with TRBJ2-2, with D tentatively TRBD1 or TRBD2 (5 bases each). The CDR3 consists of 14 residues. From germline, CDR1 is MRHNA and CDR2 SNTAGT. CDR3 nucleotide sequence: TGTTCCAGCAGTGACGGGACGGACACCGTGGAGCTGTTTTTT. Protein: CSSSDGTDTVELFF.

This clonotype has just one count. This rearrangement joins TRBV6-9 to TRBJ2-7; D is uncertain. The CDR3 is 15 residues long. Germline assignment: CDR1 MNHGY and CDR2 SVAAGI. Trimming took off 3 bases at V and 4 bases at J, with 16 bases between the two ends. The CDR3 DNA reads as TGTGCCAGCAGTTACTCCCGCGAGCGAGGATACGAGCAGTACTTC. As protein: CASSYSRERGYEQYF.

As concerns this clonotype: One end of the junction varies from germline; a read error may be responsible. The gene calls are TRBV19 and TRBJ1-2, with D uncertain. The CDR3 covers 12 residues. The germline V gene has CDR1 LNHDA and CDR2 SQIVND (reference sequence). The CDR3 bases are TGTGCCAGTAGTCCGGGGAACTATGGCTACATCTTC. Encoded protein: CASSPGNYGYIF.

This clonotype showed up many times. The chain employs TRBV12-3 or TRBV12-4 and TRBJ2-3, with 9 bases that match TRBD2. J lost 2 bases, V lost 6 bases, and 9 bases had no gene match. This CDR3 comprises 16 residues. DNA of the CDR3: TGTGCCAGCAGCCGCCTTAGCGGGGGCTTCACAGATACGCAGTATTTT. This translates into CASSRLSGGFTDTQYF.

This clonotype was observed many times. The chain links TRBV5-1 to TRBJ1-3; TRBD1 matches 8 bases. Germline trimming cut 4 bases from V and 4 bases from J; bases unmatched to any gene: 7. This CDR3 has 15 residues. From germline, CDR1 is SGHRS and CDR2 YFSETQ. The CDR3 DNA reads TGCGCCAGCAGCAGGGAACAGGGGGACGGAAACACCATATATTTT. It translates to CASSREQGDGNTIYF. Complete variable domain (other parts from reference TRBV5-1 and TRBJ1-3): KAGVTQTPRYLIKTRGQQVTLSCSPISGHRSVSWYQQTPGQGLQFLFEYFSETQRNKGNFPGRFSGRQFSNSRSEMNVSTLELGDSALYLCASSREQGDGNTIYFGEGSWLTVV.

At least ten counts were recorded for this clonotype. The V and J genes are TRBV15 and TRBJ2-1, with 9 bases identical to TRBD2. The CDR3 has 15 residues. Trimming at V came to 5 bases and at J to 2 bases, leaving 4 bases not matched to a gene. Germline CDR1 reads LNHNV; CDR2 reads YYDKDF (reference sequence). The CDR3: CATSQSSGAYNEQFF. CDR3 sequence (DNA): TGTGCCACCAGCCAATCTAGCGGGGCCTACAATGAGCAGTTCTTC.

On this clonotype itself: A read error may account for a junction end that differs from germline. This chain links TRBV28 with TRBJ1-5, with TRBD1 matching 7 bases. Germline-derived CDR1 and CDR2 are MDHEN and SYDVKM. The CDR3 contains 16 residues. CDR3 sequence reads: CARSSSGTVAFRSQHF. CDR3 in DNA: TGTGCCAGAAGTTCATCCGGGACAGTAGCATTTAGGTCCCAGCATTTT.

This clonotype was seen a handful of times. A read error is possible here, since a much larger clone lies one base away. J is TRBJ2-5 and V is TRBV6-2 or TRBV6-3, with a possible D match to TRBD1 (5 bases). CDR1 and CDR2 from the germline V gene are MNHEY and SVGEGT. The V end was cut by 7 bases, the J end by 13 bases, with 25 bases between. The CDR3 loop spans 14 amino acids. The CDR3 is CASTDRAGQPFGYF. The CDR3 nucleotides are TGTGCCAGCACCGATAGGGCAGGACAACCTTTTGGGTACTTC.

This chain uses TRBV2 with TRBJ1-6, with TRBD1 as a possible D gene (5 bases). The V gene lost 7 bases and the J gene lost 10 bases, with 8 bases spanning the gap. The CDR3 has 11 amino acids. The germline V gene has CDR1 SNHLY and CDR2 FYNNEI. The chain's CDR3 is CASTGLSPLHF. In nucleotides, the CDR3 is TGTGCCAGCACGGGGCTGTCACCCCTCCACTTT. Together with reference TRBV2 and TRBJ1-6, the CDR3 gives the full variable domain: EPEVTQTPSHQVTQMGQEVILRCVPISNHLYFYWYRQILGQKVEFLVSFYNNEISEKSEIFDDQFSVERPDGSNFTLKIRSTKLEDSAMYFCASTGLSPLHFGNGTRLTVT.

Notes on this clonotype: Just one base apart from a much larger clone, this may be a read error. The chain joins TRBV7-2 to TRBJ2-1; possibly TRBD1 for D (6 bases). The CDR3 contains 15 residues. The germline CDR1 and CDR2 sequences are SGHTA and FQGNSA. CDR3 in DNA: TGTGTCGGCAGCTTCGCGGACAGCTCCTACAATGAGCAGTTCTTC. It yields the protein CVGSFADSSYNEQFF.

This clonotype was found many times. V and J are TRBV6-5 and TRBJ1-3, with D uncertain. Germline V gene data show CDR1 as MNHEY and CDR2 as SVGAGI. Trimming shortened V by 0 bases and J by 3 bases, and 9 bases separated the two germline ends. This CDR3 has 15 residues. CDR3 protein: CASSYSITFGNTIYF. The DNA for the CDR3 is TGTGCCAGCAGTTACTCGATTACTTTTGGAAACACCATATATTTT.

There are many counts of this clonotype. The genes are TRBV4-1 and TRBJ2-1; D may be TRBD2 (7 bases). V was shortened by 10 bases and J by 5 bases, with 24 bases between the two germline ends. This CDR3 region has 16 residues. From germline, CDR1 is MGHRA and CDR2 YSYEKL. The CDR3 reads CATRPGAGDVNNEQFF. The CDR3 region has the DNA TGCGCCACCCGCCCGGGGGCGGGAGACGTTAACAATGAGCAGTTCTTC.

Concerning this clonotype itself: A far larger clone differs by one base, so this is likely a read error. The chain is built from TRBV6-9 and TRBJ2-3; unclear D gene. In germline, CDR1 is MNHGY, CDR2 SVAAGI. CDR3 length: 13 residues. V dropped 2 bases and J dropped 4 bases, with 7 bases sitting between them. For the CDR3, the DNA is TGTGCCAGCAGTTATAACCGCTCAGATACGCAGTATTTT. Its translation is CASSYNRSDTQYF.

In this sample, this clonotype turned up a few times. This sequence joins TRBV6-1 and TRBJ2-7; tentatively, D is TRBD1 (5 bases). Trimming pared 5 bases from V and 8 bases from J, leaving 16 bases between. The CDR3 runs to 13 residues. CDR1 and CDR2 from the germline V gene are MNHNS and SASEGT. This chain's CDR3 is CASSLGAPLQQYF. The CDR3 region has the DNA TGTGCCAGCAGTCTAGGGGCCCCTTTGCAGCAGTACTTC.

This clonotype occurred many times. The rearrangement links TRBV13 to TRBJ2-7, with 8 bases that match TRBD1. The V gene's germline CDR1 is PRHDT and CDR2 FYEKMQ (reference sequence). The CDR3 is made up of 14 amino acids. V lost 5 bases to trimming and J lost 1 base; unmatched junction nucleotides: 4. Here the CDR3 reads CASSTGQGSYEQYF. Written as DNA, the CDR3 is TGTGCCAGCAGCACCGGACAGGGATCCTACGAGCAGTACTTC.

Turning to this clonotype: One end of the junction does not line up with germline, which may come from a read error. The rearrangement joins TRBV6-2 or TRBV6-3 to TRBJ2-1, with D possibly called TRBD1 or TRBD2 (5 bases each). From germline, CDR1 is MNHEY and CDR2 SVGEGT. This CDR3 is 14 amino acids long. CDR3 amino acids: CASPVWDGSNEQLF. The CDR3 nucleotides are TGTGCCAGTCCTGTGTGGGACGGTTCCAATGAGCAGCTCTTC.

CDR3: CASSSQGEETQYF. Here the CDR3 DNA reads TGCGCCAGCAGCTCCCAGGGAGAAGAGACCCAGTACTTC. The rearrangement joins TRBV5-1 to TRBJ2-5; D is perhaps TRBD1 or TRBD2 (5 bases each). The CDR3 totals 13 residues. V was cut by 3 bases and J by 3 bases, with 9 bases left in between. Germline V gene data show CDR1 as SGHRS and CDR2 as YFSETQ. The full variable domain, its missing parts supplied by reference TRBV5-1 and TRBJ2-5, is KAGVTQTPRYLIKTRGQQVTLSCSPISGHRSVSWYQQTPGQGLQFLFEYFSETQRNKGNFPGRFSGRQFSNSRSEMNVSTLELGDSALYLCASSSQGEETQYFGPGTRLLVL.

The V call is TRBV20-1, the J call TRBJ2-3, with 12 bases that match TRBD2. CDR1 is DFQATT, CDR2 SNEGSKA, per germline (reference sequence). Germline trimming cut 6 bases from V and 4 bases from J; bases unmatched to any gene: 20. The CDR3 runs to 19 residues. The CDR3 sequence: CSAQRVFPSGGARSDTQYF. The CDR3 nucleotides are TGCAGTGCCCAACGTGTATTTCCTAGCGGGGGGGCCCGGTCAGATACGCAGTATTTT.

This clonotype was found many times. The V call is TRBV11-3, the J call TRBJ2-7; 8 bases are a match to TRBD1. Germline CDR1 is SGHNT and CDR2 is YENEEA. V dropped 5 bases and J dropped 5; count of bases not matched to a gene: 8. CDR3 length: 14 residues. CDR3 sequence (DNA): TGTGCCAGCAGCCACGCAACAGGGGGTCACGAGCAGTACTTC. Translation: CASSHATGGHEQYF.